What follows are 12 T cell receptor beta chains derived from one specimen sequenced in a study of T-cell reconstitution after alpha-beta-depleted transplantation in children. A TCRbeta library incorporating unique molecular identifiers was prepared. Via MiXCR, TCRdb re-called the PCR reads, giving one row per CDR3 protein. The repertoire holds 300,000 to 350,000 distinct CDR3 sequences, with about a quarter as singletons. Sequenced material: PBMCs, mostly from graft donor cells, taken 180 days after TCRalphabeta/CD19-depleted stem cell transplant. The receptors were gathered from a male patient aged 10-17 years who had a stem cell transplant for acute lymphoblastic leukemia, so the T cells may come from the graft donor.

CDR3 amino acids: CASSLARAGIVERGEQYF. In DNA, the CDR3 is TGTGCCAGCAGCTTAGCGCGGGCAGGGATTGTGGAGAGGGGAGAGCAGTACTTC. This chain uses TRBV7-8 with TRBJ2-7; D may correspond to TRBD1 or TRBD2 (5 bases each). This CDR3 region has 18 residues. Trimming took off 0 bases at V and 7 bases at J, with 25 bases between the two ends. Germline CDR1 reads SGHVS; CDR2 reads FQNEAQ.

The chain has TRBV11-2 and TRBJ2-1; D ambiguous. Deletions cut 2 bases from V and 0 bases from J, with 14 bases between. From germline, CDR1 is SGHAT and CDR2 FQNNGV. This CDR3 is 17 amino acids long. This chain's CDR3 is CASSLSLGLSSYNEQFF. DNA for the CDR3: TGTGCCAGCAGCTTATCTCTGGGCTTGAGCTCCTACAATGAGCAGTTCTTC. The full variable domain, its missing parts supplied by reference TRBV11-2 and TRBJ2-1, is EAGVAQSPRYKIIEKRQSVAFWCNPISGHATLYWYQQILGQGPKLLIQFQNNGVVDDSQLPKDRFSAERLKGVDSTLKIQPAKLEDSAVYLCASSLSLGLSSYNEQFFGPGTRLTVL.

This clonotype appeared once. The chain carries TRBV6-5 and TRBJ2-7; D uncertain. Germline lookup yields CDR1 MNHEY and CDR2 SVGAGI. The V end was cut by 0 bases, the J end by 1 base, with 10 bases between. The CDR3 runs to 15 residues. This CDR3 reads CASSYSGVGSYEQYF. In nucleotides, the CDR3 is TGTGCCAGCAGTTACTCGGGTGTCGGTTCCTACGAGCAGTACTTC.

V is TRBV13 and J is TRBJ2-1, with D perhaps given as TRBD1 or TRBD2 (5 bases each). The length of the CDR3 is 16 residues. Germline lookup yields CDR1 PRHDT and CDR2 FYEKMQ (reference sequence). Trimming stripped 1 base from V and 6 bases from J, with 16 bases between. The CDR3 nucleotides are TGTGCCAGCAGCTTAGCCGGGGCAATGGTTATCAATGAGCAGTTCTTC. Translating gives CASSLAGAMVINEQFF.

The gene calls are TRBV29-1 and TRBJ2-3; TRBD2 matches 12 bases. Losses at the gene ends were 6 bases for V and 6 bases for J; bases not matched to a gene: 10. The CDR3 contains 15 residues. Germline lookup yields CDR1 SQVTM and CDR2 ANQGSEA. CDR3 nucleotide sequence: TGCAGCGTGGGGACTAGCGGGCTATCCGGCGATACGCAGTATTTT. Amino acids: CSVGTSGLSGDTQYF.

The table lists this clonotype with a few counts. This chain joins TRBV5-1 and TRBJ2-7; TRBD1 aligns across 9 bases. V lost 5 bases, J lost 7 bases, and 4 bases stayed unmatched. In germline, CDR1 is SGHRS, CDR2 YFSETQ. This CDR3 region has 12 residues. In DNA, the CDR3 is TGCGCCAGCAGACAGGGGGCGAGGGAGCAGTACTTC. Amino acids: CASRQGAREQYF.

The chain recombines TRBV5-1 with TRBJ2-3; D call uncertain. From germline, CDR1 is SGHRS and CDR2 YFSETQ. V was trimmed by 1 base and J by 6 bases, leaving 6 bases between them. This CDR3 region has 12 residues. In DNA form, the CDR3 reads TGCGCCAGCAGCTTGTTTGGTGATACGCAGTATTTT. It yields the protein CASSLFGDTQYF. The full variable domain, its missing parts supplied by reference TRBV5-1 and TRBJ2-3, is KAGVTQTPRYLIKTRGQQVTLSCSPISGHRSVSWYQQTPGQGLQFLFEYFSETQRNKGNFPGRFSGRQFSNSRSEMNVSTLELGDSALYLCASSLFGDTQYFGPGTRLTVL.

This clonotype was seen ten or more times. The V gene is TRBV27, the J gene TRBJ2-7; TRBD2 might be the D (6 bases). Trimming removed 4 bases at V and 0 bases at J, with 16 bases between. CDR1 and CDR2 from the germline V gene are MNHEY and SMNVEV (reference sequence). This CDR3 comprises 16 residues. Here the CDR3 reads CASSSLGSRNSYEQYF. In DNA form, the CDR3 reads TGTGCCAGCAGTTCCCTCGGGAGCCGGAACTCCTACGAGCAGTACTTC.

This clonotype was observed a few times. The V call is TRBV11-2, the J call TRBJ1-5; 11 nucleotides align to TRBD1. Trimming took 1 base from V and 4 from J; bases not matched to a gene: 6. Germline values: CDR1 SGHAT, CDR2 FQNNGV. The CDR3 totals 17 residues. The CDR3 spells CASSLGRGQGVNQPQHF. The CDR3 DNA sequence: TGTGCCAGCAGCTTAGGGAGGGGACAGGGGGTGAATCAGCCCCAGCATTTT.

The chain joins TRBV6-2 or TRBV6-3 to TRBJ1-5, with TRBD1 identical over 9 bases. This CDR3 comprises 18 residues. Germline V gives CDR1 MNHEY, CDR2 SVGEGT. The J segment lost 5 bases and the V segment lost 7 bases, leaving 18 bases of the junction unmatched. Written as DNA, the CDR3 is TGTGCCAGCACTCAGTGGAGACAGGGGGATCTTAGGCATCAGCCCCAGCATTTT. It yields the protein CASTQWRQGDLRHQPQHF.

The chain employs TRBV9 and TRBJ2-5; 8 nucleotides align to TRBD2. The V and J ends lost 0 bases and 0 bases, in that order; junction bases with no gene match: 10. The CDR3 totals 18 residues. Germline loops: CDR1 SGDLS, CDR2 YYNGEE. The DNA of the CDR3 is TGTGCCAGCAGCGTAGGCGGGACTAGTCGCCCAAACCAAGAGACCCAGTACTTC. Translation gives CASSVGGTSRPNQETQYF.

The chain recombines TRBV7-9 with TRBJ2-5; a weak D match, TRBD1 (6 bases). Germline V gene sequence: CDR1 SEHNR, CDR2 FQNEAQ (reference sequence). The CDR3 spans 13 residues. Trimming took 7 bases from V and 2 from J, leaving 11 bases between them. The CDR3 nucleotides are TGTGCCAGCAACACAGGGTTTCAAGAGACCCAGTACTTC. Amino acid sequence: CASNTGFQETQYF. Drawing the rest from reference TRBV7-9 and TRBJ2-5, the complete variable domain is DTGVSQNPRHKITKRGQNVTFRCDPISEHNRLYWYRQTLGQGPEFLTYFQNEAQLEKSRLLSDRFSAERPKGSFSTLEIQRTEQGDSAMYLCASNTGFQETQYFGPGTRLLVL.